This entry concerns a single TCR beta chain. Antigen specificity is unknown. This sample is part of a study of CXCR3-negative and CXCR3-positive naive CD8 T cells. Study outcomes and limitations: Partially decreased CXCR3 expression was recorded after cryopreservation, and fresh PBMCs were used in most assays. Comparison of naive subsets found surface CD5 to be comparable, and TCR strength was inferred on the basis of TRB CDR3 properties. Both naive subsets showed comparably high diversity, and memory CD8+ cells showed much lower diversity.

Cells that were CD45RO-CCR7+CD27+CD95- constituted naive CD8+ T cells. The authors prepared UMI-labeled TRB cDNA libraries by 5' RACE. TCRdb re-analyzed the 5' RACE reads; it lists each CDR3 protein once, without DNA. The sample totals tens of thousands of distinct CDR3 sequences. Germline V lookup: CDR1 MNHEY, CDR2 SMNVEV (reference sequence). The length of the CDR3 is 13 residues. The TCR originated in a human donor in good health. Some clones in this sample may be carry-over from other donors' samples. The chain links TRBV27 to TRBJ2-2. What was sequenced was naive CXCR3- CD8+ T cells from blood. Subset noted: CD45RO-CCR7+CD27+CD95- naive CD8+ T cells lacking CXCR3 (TNR3-). The CDR3 loop is CASSLFSTGELFF.